The clone carrying this T cell receptor beta chain was observed at least ten times. Via MiXCR, TCRdb re-called the 5' RACE reads, giving one row per CDR3 protein. The data hold over 30,000 distinct CDR3 sequences, with about 5% observed a single time. The data originate from a study of early T cells in non-severe SARS-CoV-2 infection. Study background: Sequencing targeted bulk RNA from unsorted whole blood, leaving chains unpaired.

Input material: whole blood. The source is an adult who was a healthcare worker with PCR-confirmed SARS-CoV-2 infection or an uninfected control (not recorded which).

The CDR3 region has the DNA TGTGCCAGCAGCTTGAGGGGATTGTTCCAAGAGACCCAGTACTTC. Amino acids: CASSLRGLFQETQYF. V usage is TRBV11-2 and J usage is TRBJ2-5; D assignment may be TRBD1 or TRBD2 (5 bases each). The CDR3 covers 15 residues. V was shortened by 3 bases and J by 1 base, with 12 bases between the two germline ends. The germline V gene has CDR1 SGHAT and CDR2 FQNNGV.